The table lists the clone carrying this T cell receptor beta chain with a few counts. Its specificity is not known. The CDR3 is made up of 12 amino acids. Germline V gene lookup returns CDR1 SGHNT and CDR2 YYREEE (reference sequence). The J segment lost 6 bases and the V segment lost 2 bases, leaving 1 base of the junction unmatched. Only in-frame clones appear in the TCRdb table, and some are missing; sequencing was by immunoSEQ multiplex PCR. The table records about 42,000 clones, about 81% of them present only once. This sample was included in a study of STAT3 mutations in large granular lymphocyte leukemia. Study results and limitations: In about 35% of the 18 patients, new TCR clonotypes emerged after therapy. Every T-cell large granular lymphocyte leukemia patient had at least one immunodominant TCR beta clonotype.

The sequencing sample was made of PBMCs. The chain has TRBV5-4 and TRBJ2-7; 8 nucleotides agree with TRBD2. This clonotype was sampled from a human donor with T large granular lymphocyte leukemia. Some clones in this sample may be carry-over from other donors' samples. The CDR3 coding sequence is TGTGCCAGCAGCTTAGGGACTAGCGAGCAGTACTTC. Amino acids: CASSLGTSEQYF.